The sequence of this T cell receptor (beta chain) was determined in a study of T cells in Graves' hyperthyroidism and ophthalmopathy. The germline V gene has CDR1 MDHEN and CDR2 SYDVKM. V lost 5 bases and J lost 3; bases outside the gene matches: 10. CDR3 size: 15 residues. This clonotype was seen at least ten times. Amplified TCR beta CDR3 regions derived from RNA transcripts. Using the HTBI primer set, a first-round RT-PCR was run on the TCR CDR3. MiXCR, run by TCRdb on the multiplex PCR reads, gives a single entry per CDR3 protein. The sample yields about 250,000 distinct CDR3 sequences, almost 25% seen once.

This sequence was found in a middle-aged woman with Graves' ophthalmopathy. This chain joins TRBV28 and TRBJ2-7, with TRBD1 identical over 7 bases. Sample: blood. CDR3 protein: CASSIYRGTGYEQYF. CDR3 DNA sequence: TGTGCCAGCAGTATATACAGGGGAACGGGCTACGAGCAGTACTTC.